Below, one TCR beta chain is given with its context. Its antigen is unidentified. Full-length variable regions came from constant-region reverse primers plus semi-nested Nested Universal Primer A PCR. Each CDR3 protein is one row after TCRdb ran MiXCR on the 5' RACE reads. The sample consists of some 45,000 distinct CDR3 sequences, 25% to 35% of them appearing once. Study-level results: Tumor memory CD4+ T cell TCR gene usage clustered with blood and lymph node memory CD4+ cells and lymph node naive CD4+ cells. Larger-cohort validation covered only one TCR beta V-J rearrangement.

The CDR3 is 17 amino acids. V lost 2 bases and J lost 4; bases outside the gene matches: 9. In germline, CDR1 is SEHNR, CDR2 FQNEAQ (reference sequence). The chain employs TRBV7-9 and TRBJ2-1; the match to TRBD2 covers 9 bases. Input material: naive CD4+ T cells sorted from blood. Specified subset: naive CD4+ T cells, CD4+CD45RA+CD25-. The TCR sequence derives from a female donor with breast cancer. CDR3 DNA sequence: TGTGCCAGCAGCTTAATGGCCACTAGCGGGTTTTACAATGAGCAGTTCTTC. Translated, it gives CASSLMATSGFYNEQFF.